One sample yielded the 2 T cell receptor beta chains listed below, sequenced in a study of metastatic and nonmetastatic thyroid tumors. Every patient underwent thyroid surgery untreated. TCRdb ran MiXCR on the PCR reads. The sample yields 30,000 to 35,000 clones, under 30% seen once. The sequenced material came from blood. These receptors came from a female donor with papillary thyroid cancer or a benign thyroid nodule (not recorded which). Some clones in this sample may be carry-over from other donors' samples.

The chain uses TRBV7-2 and TRBJ1-1, with D tentatively TRBD1 (6 bases). CDR1 and CDR2 from the germline V gene are SGHTA and FQGNSA. V lost 7 bases and J lost 6, with 18 bases in between. The CDR3 runs to 14 residues. CDR3: CASKLPLEGAEAFF. As DNA, the CDR3 is TGTGCCAGCAAATTACCCCTAGAGGGGGCTGAAGCTTTCTTT.

By sample share, this clone is medium-sized (0.01 to 0.1%). The rearrangement joins TRBV6-1 to TRBJ2-1; D not resolved. There are 14 residues in the CDR3. Germline V gives CDR1 MNHNS, CDR2 SASEGT. V gave up 6 bases and J gave up 5 bases, with 14 bases separating them. The CDR3 is CASRDAEAHNEQFF. In DNA form, the CDR3 reads TGTGCCAGCAGGGACGCTGAAGCCCACAATGAGCAGTTCTTC.